This T cell receptor beta chain is drawn from a study of regulatory and conventional T cells in RAG deficiency. General study findings and limits: Omenn CD25-high CD127-low cells may be activated cells, not true Tregs. In Omenn syndrome, Treg and Tconv repertoires overlapped >85%.

Conventional CD4+ T cells were sorted from blood as CD25-low CD127-high cells. Produced via immunoSEQ multiplex PCR; TCRdb's table is partial and in-frame only. The sample yields approximately 30,000 clones, about 96% seen once. V shed 3 bases, J shed 6 bases, and the junction held 7 bases outside the gene matches. The CDR3 covers 15 residues. Germline loops: CDR1 SGDLS, CDR2 YYNGEE. As for this clone: Its target is unknown.

This sample also belongs to another study, concerning regulatory T cells. That study reports: Amplification used 52 TRBV primers and 13 TRBJ primers.

Input material: CD25- CD4+ T cells sorted from blood. The rearrangement joins TRBV9 to TRBJ2-7; 12 nucleotides agree with TRBD2. The TCR sequence derives from a human donor in good health. CDR3 DNA: TGTGCCAGCAGCGCTCTAGCGGGGGGGCTCTCCGAGCAGTACTTC. It yields the protein CASSALAGGLSEQYF.